This T cell receptor beta chain was captured in a study of T cell repertoires in MIS-A myocarditis (dated by TCRdb to 2022 to 2024). TCRbeta CDR3 regions were amplified with the immunoSEQ bias-controlled multiplex PCR and sequenced at high throughput. The study's processing was this. The immunoSEQ vendor pipeline collapsed and filtered CDR3 sequences to measure the abundance and frequency of each unique TCRbeta CDR3. Dominant CDR3 amino acid sequences were clustered with SARS-CoV-2-specific ImmuneCODE TCRbeta sequences by CD-HIT using a 90% global sequence identity threshold. Clones with frequencies of 0.1 to 1 were classed as hyperexpanded, and 0.01 to 0.1 as large. The CDR3 amino acid sequences and the V and J gene assignments of the dominant clones were confirmed with MiXCR. The R stringdist package was used to calculate Levenshtein distances between the patient clonotypes and the ImmuneCODE hits. TCRdb holds this immuneACCESS table with in-frame rearrangements only. Some clones are missing; in checked studies, unresolved V genes explain under half, and the rest has no known cause. V and J calls and clone size are as listed in that table; D and trimming were resolved from the DNA. For this sample there are 15,000 or so clones; around 74% appear just once. The leading ten clones occupy approximately 61% of the sample.

To note about this clone: This receptor's antigen is unknown. No much larger clonotype is one base removed from it; base qualities were not supplied.

The QIAamp DNA FFPE kit was used to extract genomic DNA from formalin-fixed paraffin-embedded autopsy tissue. From a lookup of the germline V gene, CDR1 and CDR2 are SNHLY and FYNNEI. The CDR3 contains 14 residues, cysteine and phenylalanine counted. Only CDR3 DNA is held: 42 bases, read in frame from base 1. V was cut back by 4 bases and J by 7 bases, leaving a gap of 16 bases between them. The chain employs TRBV2 and TRBJ1-2; TRBD1 is a weak D gene call, 5 bases matching. This TCR was sampled from a man younger than 30 with fulminant myocarditis from multisystem inflammatory syndrome in adults (MIS-A) after COVID-19. Sequenced: left ventricle heart tissue obtained at autopsy. The cell subset or site label on this specimen signifies: cardiac tissue sample (left or right ventricle, interventricular septum, or pericardium). The CDR3 protein sequence reads: CASSATGTSAGYTF. The DNA sequence follows: TGTGCCAGCAGTGCAACCGGGACGTCGGCTGGCTACACCTTC.